This TCR beta chain was found in a study of response to subunit inactivated influenza vaccine. TCRdb re-called the RT-PCR reads with MiXCR, one entry per CDR3 protein. Of about 570,000 distinct CDR3 sequences in the sample, 11% are singletons; the top ten hold roughly 11%. V shed 4 bases, J shed 1 base, and the junction held 3 bases outside the gene matches. The CDR3 has 15 residues. CDR1 and CDR2 (germline): SGHRS, YFSETQ. The same sample was also used in a study of T cells expressing NK-cell markers. Per that study: 5'RACE template switching built TCR beta cDNA with unique molecular identifiers. In sorted CD3+CD56+NKG2C+, CD3+CD56+NKG2C- and CD3+CD56-NKG2C+ T cells, TCR beta repertoires were obtained. Seven of the eight sequenced donors were classified as HCMV-seropositive, and one was classified as seronegative. About 1.0-8% of CD8+ T cells in several donors belonged to dominant NKG2C+ clonotypes.

The starting material was PBMCs from blood, obtained on the day of vaccination. The sequence was collected from a man aged 50 or older who received an inactivated influenza vaccine. The V call is TRBV5-1, the J call TRBJ1-5; 9 bases align to TRBD1. The CDR3 nucleotides are TGCGCCAGCAGCGATACAGGGGGCAGCAATCAGCCCCAGCATTTT. The encoded protein is CASSDTGGSNQPQHF.